A single sample is the source of the 26 T cell receptor beta chains below, sequenced in a study of identical twins. TCRdb reprocessed the 5' RACE reads with MiXCR, giving one entry per CDR3 protein. This table holds under 500,000 distinct CDR3 sequences, around 15% found once. The same data also contributed to another study, on yellow fever vaccine responses in identical twins.

Sequenced sample: CD4+ T cells sorted from blood. The receptors were sampled from a woman younger than 35 in good health.

At least ten counts were recorded for this clonotype. The chain carries TRBV29-1 and TRBJ2-3, with a tentative D call TRBD1 (5 bases). Germline lookup yields CDR1 SQVTM and CDR2 ANQGSEA. This CDR3 has 15 residues. Trimming cost V 4 bases and J 4 bases, with 18 bases left between them. CDR3 DNA sequence: TGCAGCGTTGCAGTAGGGCAGGGTGTCGCAGATACGCAGTATTTT. Translating gives CSVAVGQGVADTQYF.

Only a few counts were recorded for this clonotype. The J gene is TRBJ2-7, the V gene TRBV7-3; D is possibly TRBD1 or TRBD2 (5 bases each). The V gene's germline CDR1 is SGHTA and CDR2 FQGTGA. This CDR3 is built from 15 residues. Trimming left V 6 bases short and J 5 bases short, with 20 bases between. The CDR3 here is CASSNRGAMWDEQYF. DNA of the CDR3: TGTGCCAGCAGTAACCGGGGCGCTATGTGGGACGAGCAGTACTTC.

The table lists this clonotype with many counts. The chain couples TRBV12-3 or TRBV12-4 to TRBJ2-2; 9 nucleotides line up with TRBD2. The CDR3 loop spans 14 amino acids. V shed 8 bases, J shed 5 bases, and the junction held 6 bases outside the gene matches. The CDR3 spells CASGELAGTGELFF. In nucleotides, the CDR3 is TGTGCCAGCGGGGAGCTAGCGGGAACCGGGGAGCTGTTTTTT.

This chain joins TRBV5-1 and TRBJ2-2, with D uncertain. In germline, CDR1 is SGHRS, CDR2 YFSETQ. The V end was cut by 0 bases, the J end by 4 bases, with 4 bases between. This CDR3 comprises 13 residues. In DNA, the CDR3 is TGCGCCAGCAGCTTGGAGTTCACCGGGGAGCTGTTTTTT. It specifies CASSLEFTGELFF.

This clonotype has more than one count but fewer than ten. CDR3 residues: CASSFTDTGELFF. The CDR3 nucleotides read TGTGCCAGCAGTTTTACGGACACCGGGGAGCTGTTTTTT. This chain connects TRBV12-3 or TRBV12-4 to TRBJ2-2; D uncertain. The V end lost 3 bases, the J end lost 3 bases, and 5 bases lay between the germline ends. The CDR3 spans 13 residues.

Only a few counts were recorded for this clonotype. V gene TRBV20-1 combines with J gene TRBJ2-1; D might be TRBD1 (5 bases). This CDR3 contains 12 residues. Germline lookup yields CDR1 DFQATT and CDR2 SNEGSKA (reference sequence). Deletions cut 5 bases from V and 6 bases from J, with 11 bases between. CDR3 sequence reads: CSAVTTGNEQFF. The DNA for the CDR3 is TGCAGTGCTGTCACTACAGGCAATGAGCAGTTCTTC.

V and J are TRBV20-1 and TRBJ2-7; 9 positions match TRBD2. V trimming: 8 bases; J trimming: 7 bases; junction bases outside the gene matches: 15. Germline V gene lookup returns CDR1 DFQATT and CDR2 SNEGSKA (reference sequence). The CDR3 spans 14 residues. The CDR3 sequence is CSYQRAGGEWEQYF. The CDR3 DNA reads as TGCAGTTATCAAAGAGCGGGAGGAGAATGGGAGCAGTACTTC.

This clonotype was counted at least ten times. The chain joins TRBV7-2 to TRBJ2-5; tentatively, D is TRBD2 (6 bases). Trimming stripped 0 bases from V and 2 bases from J, with 10 bases between. This CDR3 has 15 amino acids. Germline CDR1 SGHTA, CDR2 FQGNSA. The CDR3 region has the DNA TGTGCCAGCAGCTTAGCTGCCGGGAGACAAGAGACCCAGTACTTC. This gives the protein CASSLAAGRQETQYF.

This clonotype was seen a few times. The rearrangement joins TRBV20-1 to TRBJ2-7, with 8 bases lining up with TRBD2. CDR3 size: 12 residues. The V and J ends lost 7 bases and 3 bases, in that order; junction bases with no gene match: 5. In germline, CDR1 is DFQATT, CDR2 SNEGSKA (reference sequence). The CDR3 loop is CSGKRGSYEQYF. The CDR3 DNA sequence: TGCAGTGGCAAGCGGGGGAGCTACGAGCAGTACTTC.

CDR3 DNA: TGCGCCAGCAGCTCCCAGGGCCCCGCGGGGAATGAGCAGTTCTTC. This sequence encodes CASSSQGPAGNEQFF. V gene TRBV5-1 combines with J gene TRBJ2-1; tentatively, D is TRBD2 (6 bases). V lost 3 bases, J lost 7 bases, and 17 bases lay in between. Germline assignment: CDR1 SGHRS and CDR2 YFSETQ. This CDR3 comprises 15 residues.

This clonotype was counted only a few times. A read error may account for a junction end that differs from germline. The CDR3 DNA sequence: TGCGCCAGCAGCACCGACCGGGACGGGGGTAACTATGGCTACACCTTC. Translation gives CASSTDRDGGNYGYTF. This chain connects TRBV5-5 to TRBJ1-2, with a possible D match to TRBD1 (5 bases). CDR1 and CDR2 from the germline V gene are SGHKS and YYEKEE (reference sequence). The CDR3 spans 16 residues.

The table lists this clonotype with many counts. The chain couples TRBV20-1 to TRBJ2-1; a weak D match, TRBD2 (6 bases). The CDR3 has 14 residues. Trimming removed 1 base at V and 5 bases at J, with 12 bases between. Looked up from germline, CDR1 is DFQATT and CDR2 is SNEGSKA (reference sequence). The CDR3 bases are TGCAGTGCTAGAGCCCCAGTAGCGGACAATGAGCAGTTCTTC. Translation: CSARAPVADNEQFF.

The J gene is TRBJ1-6, the V gene TRBV4-1; D uncertain. The CDR3 contains 13 residues. Per the germline V gene, CDR1 is MGHRA and CDR2 is YSYEKL. Trimming removed 4 bases at V and 8 bases at J, with 9 bases between. The CDR3 DNA is TGCGCCAGCAGCCGAGAGGAGGATTCACCCCTCCACTTT. Translating gives CASSREEDSPLHF.

This clonotype was observed a handful of times. V and J are TRBV12-3 or TRBV12-4 and TRBJ2-1; 9 bases are a match to TRBD1. The CDR3 length is 19 residues. In nucleotides, the CDR3 is TGTACCTGCAGTTTGCTAGACAGGGGGAGCCGGGTAAACGACAATGAGCAGTTCTTC. Translated, it gives CTCSLLDRGSRVNDNEQFF.

This clonotype turned up a few times. V gene TRBV20-1 combines with J gene TRBJ2-5, with no clear D. V gave up 6 bases and J gave up 9 bases, with 17 bases separating them. This CDR3 has 12 residues. Germline lookup yields CDR1 DFQATT and CDR2 SNEGSKA (reference sequence). CDR3 sequence: CSAHFKAQAQYF. The DNA of the CDR3 is TGCAGTGCCCACTTCAAAGCCCAGGCCCAGTACTTC.

This rearrangement joins TRBV20-1 to TRBJ1-1, with 8 bases lining up with TRBD1. The CDR3 is 14 amino acids. Per the germline V gene, CDR1 is DFQATT and CDR2 is SNEGSKA (reference sequence). V shed 2 bases and J 5 bases; nucleotides not matched to a gene: 7. CDR3 region: CSARPTGGSTEAFF. Written as DNA, the CDR3 is TGCAGTGCTAGACCTACAGGGGGAAGTACTGAAGCTTTCTTT.

This clonotype was recorded many times. V gene TRBV3-1 combines with J gene TRBJ1-1, with a tentative D call TRBD1 (5 bases). Trimming pared 4 bases from V and 4 bases from J, leaving 13 bases between. The CDR3 has 14 residues. CDR1 LGHDT and CDR2 YNNKEL come from the germline V gene (reference sequence). CDR3 DNA sequence: TGTGCCAGCAGCCTTATAGGGGTGGCCACTGAAGCTTTCTTT. This gives the protein CASSLIGVATEAFF.

The V call is TRBV19, the J call TRBJ2-2, with TRBD1 identical over 9 bases. Germline CDR1 is LNHDA and CDR2 is SQIVND (reference sequence). CDR3 size: 14 residues. V shed 7 bases and J 3 bases; nucleotides not matched to a gene: 3. CDR3 in amino acids: CASTWTGDTGELFF. CDR3 DNA sequence: TGTGCCAGTACGTGGACAGGGGACACCGGGGAGCTGTTTTTT.

The rearrangement joins TRBV2 to TRBJ2-5; no firm D call. The germline V gene encodes CDR1 SNHLY and CDR2 FYNNEI. V lost 4 bases and J 4 bases, leaving 7 bases between the germline ends. The CDR3 sequence is 12 residues long. The CDR3 sequence is CASSGVPETQYF. The CDR3 nucleotides read TGTGCCAGCAGTGGGGTTCCAGAGACCCAGTACTTC.

Only a few counts were recorded for this clonotype. The V and J genes are TRBV7-2 and TRBJ2-5; D is ambiguous. V shed 5 bases and J shed 4 bases, with 11 bases lying between them. CDR1 and CDR2 from the germline V gene are SGHTA and FQGNSA. The CDR3 totals 13 residues. The CDR3, as DNA: TGTGCCAGCAGCAGGGAAGCACCAGAGACCCAGTACTTC. Translating gives CASSREAPETQYF.

This clonotype turned up a few times. At one of its ends the junction is not consistent with the germline gene, which may arise from a read error. This rearrangement joins TRBV2 to TRBJ2-7; D gene unclear. Per the germline V gene, CDR1 is SNHLY and CDR2 is FYNNEI. CDR3 length equals 10 residues. The CDR3 reads CASSEPGLHF. In nucleotides, the CDR3 is TGTGCCAGCAGTGAACCGGGTTTGCACTTC.

A few counts support this clonotype. The chain has TRBV4-2 and TRBJ2-7, with D possibly matching TRBD2 (5 bases). This CDR3 is 14 amino acids long. Germline V gene sequence: CDR1 LGHNA, CDR2 YNFKEQ. Trimming shortened V by 5 bases and J by 1 base, and 12 bases separated the two germline ends. Here the CDR3 reads CASSGSAWSYEQYF. In nucleotides, the CDR3 is TGTGCCAGCAGCGGGAGCGCCTGGTCCTACGAGCAGTACTTC.

This clonotype was recorded many times. V and J are TRBV12-3 or TRBV12-4 and TRBJ2-1; tentatively, D is TRBD1 (5 bases). The CDR3 contains 14 residues. Trimming pared 2 bases from V and 9 bases from J, leaving 14 bases between. The CDR3 loop is CASSLRGTVVEQFF. The CDR3, as DNA: TGTGCCAGCAGTTTAAGGGGTACGGTCGTTGAGCAGTTCTTC.

This chain joins TRBV11-1 and TRBJ2-7; 8 nucleotides line up with TRBD2. This CDR3 is 13 amino acids long. Germline-derived CDR1 and CDR2 are SGHAT and FQDESV (reference sequence). V was pared by 5 bases and J by 2 bases, with 2 bases of the junction left unmatched. The chain's CDR3 is CASSKAGAYEQYF. The CDR3 DNA follows: TGTGCCAGCAGCAAAGCGGGGGCCTACGAGCAGTACTTC.

A few counts support this clonotype. The J gene is TRBJ2-7, the V gene TRBV20-1, with 8 bases identical to TRBD1. CDR3 length: 14 amino acids. CDR1 and CDR2 from the germline V gene are DFQATT and SNEGSKA (reference sequence). Trimming at V came to 4 bases and at J to 2 bases, leaving 7 bases not matched to a gene. The CDR3 spells CSAKRTGLTYEQYF. The CDR3 bases are TGCAGTGCTAAACGGACAGGGCTAACCTACGAGCAGTACTTC.

This clonotype has a handful of counts. This chain joins TRBV4-3 and TRBJ2-3; D may be TRBD1 (5 bases). The germline gives CDR1 LGHNA, CDR2 YSLEER. Trimming took 4 bases from V and 4 from J, leaving 15 bases between them. The CDR3 has 15 amino acids. CDR3: CASSPSGWGADTQYF. The CDR3 nucleotides read TGCGCCAGCAGCCCGTCCGGGTGGGGCGCAGATACGCAGTATTTT.